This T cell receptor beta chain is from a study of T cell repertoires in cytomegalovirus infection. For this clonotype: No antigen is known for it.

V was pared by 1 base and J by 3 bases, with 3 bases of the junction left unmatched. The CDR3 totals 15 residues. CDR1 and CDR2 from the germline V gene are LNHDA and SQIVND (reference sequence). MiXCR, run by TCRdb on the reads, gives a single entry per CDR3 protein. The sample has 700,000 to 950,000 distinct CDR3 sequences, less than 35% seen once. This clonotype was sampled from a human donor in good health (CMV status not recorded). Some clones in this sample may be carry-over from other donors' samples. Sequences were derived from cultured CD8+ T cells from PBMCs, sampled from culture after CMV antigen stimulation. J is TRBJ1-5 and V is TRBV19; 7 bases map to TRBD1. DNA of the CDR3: TGTGCCAGTAGTATAGGAGGACAGGTCAATCAGCCCCAGCATTTT. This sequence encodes CASSIGGQVNQPQHF.